Given below is one TCR beta chain in context. Its antigen is as yet unknown. The study assayed 100,000 or so TCR templates per sample. Method: immunoSEQ multiplex PCR; TCRdb's copy keeps in-frame clones and lacks some. Here the sample spans 50,000 to 60,000 clones, roughly 84% being singletons. Naive, memory, effector memory and TEMRA subsets, all unstimulated, were sequenced in a few donor pairs. This entry comes from a study of siplizumab effects on memory and regulatory T cells. General observations from the study: Proof of suppressive function in proliferating Tregs from siplizumab cultures was not established.

Trimming cost V 6 bases and J 1 base, with 12 bases left between them. Germline loops: CDR1 LNHNV, CDR2 YYDKDF (reference sequence). The CDR3 has 14 amino acids. The gene calls are TRBV15 and TRBJ1-2; maybe TRBD1 (5 bases). This TCR derives from a human donor in good health. What was sequenced was naive CD8+ T cells sorted from blood. CDR3 loop: CATSPGRSNYGYTF. DNA of the CDR3: TGTGCCACCAGTCCGGGACGCAGTAACTATGGCTACACCTTC.